The entry below describes one T cell receptor (beta chain). The germline V gene has CDR1 LGHDT and CDR2 YNNKEL (reference sequence). The V end lost 10 bases, the J end lost 0 bases, and 12 bases lay between the germline ends. The CDR3 consists of 13 residues. The data derive from a study of blood T cell repertoires in COVID-19. Study summary: COVID-19 samples collected from the United States, Italy and Spain covered acute and convalescent phases. T cells, B-cell-depleted T cells, or PBMCs provided the cDNA or gDNA that served as material.

In the authors' methods: Reference gene primer amplification gave estimated nucleated cell counts. Using immunoSEQ multiplex PCR, the repertoire was profiled, and TCRdb retains in-frame clones only, with some absent. Clone size and V and J calls were adopted from that table, with D and trimming inferred from the DNA. The data hold 250,000 to 300,000 clones, with around 90% observed a single time. This clonotype originated in a woman aged 35 to 49 who had recovered from COVID-19. This chain joins TRBV3-1 (or the pseudogene TRBV3-2) and TRBJ1-1, with D possibly being TRBD1 (5 bases). Material: peripheral blood. The CDR3 loop reads CATRWGVNTEAFF. The DNA for the CDR3 is TGTGCCACCCGGTGGGGGGTGAACACTGAAGCTTTCTTT.